This T cell receptor (beta chain) was found in a study of blood T cell repertoires in COVID-19. In the study overall: Spain, Italy and the United States supplied samples that represented acute and convalescent COVID-19. T cells, B-cell-depleted T cells, or PBMCs provided the cDNA or gDNA that served as material.

The length of the CDR3 is 14 residues. The V end lost 7 bases, the J end lost 6 bases, and 19 bases lay between the germline ends. Per the germline V gene, CDR1 is MNHEY and CDR2 is SVGAGI. As processed by the authors: The assay estimated nucleated cells by amplifying reference gene primers. Sequencing was performed with immunoSEQ multiplex PCR; in TCRdb, only in-frame clones are kept and a portion is missing. D and trimming come from the DNA, and the V and J calls and clone size come from that table. The repertoire holds hundreds of thousands of clones, with about 85% as singletons. The receptor was isolated from a woman younger than 30 with acute or convalescent COVID-19. The specimen was peripheral blood. The V call is TRBV6-5, the J call TRBJ2-7; D is uncertain. Here the CDR3 DNA reads TGTGCCAGCACGGTCCAGAGCAGGCAAGGCGAGCAGTACTTC. It codes for CASTVQSRQGEQYF.